Listed below are T cell receptor beta chains from one sample, sequenced in a study of CD8 T cells in Susac syndrome. TCRdb passed the immunoSEQ multiplex PCR reads through MiXCR, listing each CDR3 protein once. The table lists roughly 150,000 distinct CDR3 sequences, more than 85% of them singletons, with approximately 0.17% in the top ten. The sequenced sample was CD8+ T cells from PBMCs. The receptors were gathered from a human donor with Susac syndrome. Both conserved end residues are part of each CDR3. The D gene is left open where the match is weak. Rows may omit the clone size; those that give it use once, few, many or a size class.

J,D,V,size,CDR3,DNA
TRBJ2-1,NA,TRBV20-1,NA,CSPFREGPADEQFF,TGCAGTCCGTTTCGAGAGGGGCCAGCTGATGAGCAGTTCTTC
TRBJ1-1,NA,TRBV24-1,NA,CATSDGPNTEAFF,TGTGCCACCAGTGATGGACCGAACACTGAAGCTTTCTTT
TRBJ2-7,TRBD2,TRBV10-3,once,CAIRSGGYEQYF,TGTGCCATCCGCTCGGGGGGCTACGAGCAGTACTTC
TRBJ1-5,NA,TRBV28,NA,CASSSDRQPQHF,TGTGCCAGCAGCTCTGACAGACAGCCCCAGCATTTT
TRBJ2-5,NA,TRBV9,NA,CASSGTGTMGTQYF,TGTGCCAGCAGCGGGACCGGGACCATGGGGACCCAGTACTTC
TRBJ1-4,NA,TRBV5-4,NA,CASSPRSLGEEKLFF,TGTGCCAGCAGCCCTCGAAGTTTGGGGGAGGAAAAACTGTTTTTT
TRBJ2-1,NA,TRBV20-1,NA,CSACDQSYNEQFF,TGCAGTGCTTGTGACCAATCCTACAATGAGCAGTTCTTC
TRBJ2-2,NA,TRBV9,NA,CASSASGVDTGELFF,TGTGCCAGCAGCGCCTCTGGAGTGGACACCGGGGAGCTGTTTTTT
TRBJ2-3,NA,TRBV30,NA,CAWSDDSGPITDTQYF,TGTGCCTGGAGTGACGATTCGGGACCCATCACAGATACGCAGTATTTT
TRBJ1-1,NA,TRBV12-3/TRBV12-4,NA,CASSLGRTEAFF,TGTGCCAGCAGTTTAGGCCGGACTGAAGCTTTCTTT
TRBJ2-7,TRBD2,TRBV6-5,NA,CASSYGGEEQYF,TGTGCCAGCAGTTACGGGGGGGAAGAGCAGTACTTC
TRBJ2-7,TRBD2,TRBV27,NA,CASGGAYEQYF,TGTGCCAGCGGGGGGGCCTACGAGCAGTACTTC
TRBJ1-1,NA,TRBV29-1,once,CSAKEGAEAFF,TGCAGCGCCAAGGAAGGAGCTGAAGCTTTCTTT
TRBJ2-6,TRBD1,TRBV5-4,NA,CASSPGTGGPLGVLIF,TGTGCCAGCAGCCCCGGGACAGGGGGCCCCCTAGGCGTCCTGATTTTC
TRBJ1-2,NA,TRBV3-1,NA,CASSQEAAFPYGYTF,TGTGCCAGCAGCCAAGAGGCAGCCTTTCCCTATGGCTACACCTTC
TRBJ2-3,NA,TRBV27,NA,CASTYTTEGDTDTQYF,TGTGCCAGCACCTATACGACGGAGGGGGACACAGATACGCAGTATTTT
TRBJ2-2,NA,TRBV18,NA,CASSPFAGFLGELFF,TGTGCCAGCTCACCCTTTGCGGGTTTCCTCGGGGAGCTGTTTTTT
TRBJ2-7,NA,TRBV12-3/TRBV12-4,NA,CASSLARPYEQYF,TGTGCCAGCAGTTTAGCCCGACCTTACGAGCAGTACTTC
TRBJ1-1,NA,TRBV29-1,NA,CSVAPEAEAFF,TGCAGCGTTGCCCCCGAAGCTGAAGCTTTCTTT
TRBJ1-1,NA,TRBV20-1,once,CSAMREAGGF,TGCAGTGCCATGAGGGAGGCTGGGGGCTTT
TRBJ1-1,NA,TRBV27,NA,CASSLGQGLPNTEAFF,TGTGCCAGCAGTTTGGGGCAGGGGCTGCCGAACACTGAAGCTTTCTTT
TRBJ2-7,TRBD2,TRBV7-6,NA,CASSLASGLALREQYF,TGTGCCAGCAGCTTAGCGTCCGGACTAGCGCTGAGGGAGCAGTACTTC
TRBJ1-1,NA,TRBV11-3,NA,CASSRAQEPPRAFF,TGTGCCAGCAGCCGCGCCCAGGAGCCTCCTAGAGCTTTCTTT
TRBJ1-2,NA,TRBV7-9,NA,CASTPEGGYGYTF,TGTGCCAGCACCCCAGAGGGGGGATATGGCTACACCTTC
TRBJ1-2,NA,TRBV5-5,NA,CASSLDTGPYYGYTF,TGTGCCAGCAGCTTGGATACAGGGCCATACTATGGCTACACCTTC
TRBJ1-1,NA,TRBV9,NA,CASSVEPLNTEAFF,TGTGCCAGCAGCGTGGAACCGCTGAACACTGAAGCTTTCTTT
TRBJ1-4,TRBD1,TRBV12-3/TRBV12-4,NA,CASSHRGRVGEKLFF,TGTGCCAGCAGCCACAGGGGGCGAGTCGGTGAAAAACTGTTTTTT
TRBJ2-1,NA,TRBV7-2,NA,CASSLGLIGEQFF,TGTGCCAGCAGCTTAGGGCTCATTGGTGAGCAGTTCTTC
TRBJ2-7,TRBD2,TRBV29-1,NA,CSVVGNGRAGVYEQYF,TGCAGCGTTGTAGGTAACGGGAGGGCCGGGGTGTACGAGCAGTACTTC
TRBJ2-5,NA,TRBV4-1,NA,CASSQEVPLTSKETQYF,TGCGCCAGCAGCCAAGAGGTCCCCCTGACCTCAAAAGAGACCCAGTACTTC
TRBJ2-7,NA,TRBV12-3/TRBV12-4,NA,CASSLKDEQYF,TGTGCCAGCAGTTTAAAAGACGAGCAGTACTTC
TRBJ2-6,TRBD1,TRBV30,NA,CACTGTGLTGANVLTF,TGTGCCTGTACCGGGACAGGGCTAACTGGGGCCAACGTCCTGACTTTC
TRBJ2-1,NA,TRBV4-1,NA,CASSQDPGSYNEQFF,TGCGCCAGCAGCCAAGATCCCGGATCCTACAATGAGCAGTTCTTC
TRBJ1-3,NA,TRBV20-1,NA,CSARDDGSSGNTIYF,TGCAGTGCTAGAGATGATGGGAGCTCTGGAAACACCATATATTTT
TRBJ2-1,NA,TRBV20-1,few,CSASPEYNEQFF,TGCAGTGCTAGTCCCGAATACAATGAGCAGTTCTTC
TRBJ2-7,NA,TRBV20-1,NA,CSARRVSSYEQYF,TGCAGTGCTCGTCGGGTAAGCTCCTACGAGCAGTACTTC
TRBJ1-1,NA,TRBV30,NA,CAWSVALEAFF,TGTGCCTGGAGTGTGGCGTTAGAAGCTTTCTTT
TRBJ2-1,TRBD2,TRBV5-1,NA,CASSLGLAGDSDEQFF,TGCGCCAGCAGCTTGGGACTAGCGGGAGACTCCGATGAGCAGTTCTTC
TRBJ2-7,TRBD2,TRBV28,few,CASSPTSGRSYEQYF,TGTGCCAGCAGCCCGACTAGCGGGAGATCATACGAGCAGTACTTC
TRBJ1-5,TRBD1,TRBV6-5,NA,CASSTQWTGVSNQPQHF,TGTGCCAGCAGTACTCAATGGACAGGGGTAAGCAATCAGCCCCAGCATTTT
TRBJ2-7,NA,TRBV9,NA,CASSVGGALGYEQYF,TGTGCCAGCAGCGTAGGGGGGGCGCTGGGCTACGAGCAGTACTTC
TRBJ2-3,NA,TRBV11-2,once,CASSYPRGGRDTQYF,TGTGCCAGCAGCTACCCCAGGGGGGGCAGGGATACGCAGTATTTT
TRBJ2-1,NA,TRBV24-1,NA,CATSETTGNEQFF,TGTGCCACCAGTGAGACGACAGGCAATGAGCAGTTCTTC
TRBJ2-1,TRBD2,TRBV12-3/TRBV12-4,NA,CASSPPTSGNEQFF,TGTGCCAGCAGCCCTCCGACTAGCGGAAATGAGCAGTTCTTC
TRBJ1-1,TRBD1,TRBV29-1,NA,CSVEAGTGGNTEAFF,TGCAGCGTTGAGGCCGGGACAGGGGGGAACACTGAAGCTTTCTTT
TRBJ2-7,NA,TRBV20-1,NA,CSAQEYEQYF,TGCAGTGCCCAAGAATACGAGCAGTACTTC
TRBJ2-3,NA,TRBV29-1,NA,CSVAGTDSTDTQYF,TGCAGCGTTGCTGGGACGGATAGCACAGATACGCAGTATTTT
TRBJ2-3,NA,TRBV19,NA,CASSGSTDTQYF,TGTGCCAGTAGCGGTAGCACAGATACGCAGTATTTT
TRBJ2-1,TRBD2,TRBV12-3/TRBV12-4,NA,CASSLIVPGLAGYEQFF,TGTGCCAGCAGTTTAATAGTCCCGGGACTAGCGGGATATGAGCAGTTCTTC
TRBJ2-5,NA,TRBV9,NA,CASSGTQETQYF,TGTGCCAGCAGCGGGACCCAAGAGACCCAGTACTTC
TRBJ2-7,NA,TRBV6-1,NA,CASSKVSYEQYF,TGTGCCAGCTCTAAGGTATCCTACGAGCAGTACTTC
TRBJ2-3,NA,TRBV12-3/TRBV12-4,NA,CASSSTSEDTQYF,TGTGCCAGCAGTTCAACGTCTGAAGATACGCAGTATTTT
TRBJ2-3,TRBD2,TRBV7-9,NA,CASSSTSGRVDTQYF,TGTGCCAGCAGCTCTACTAGCGGGAGGGTGGATACGCAGTATTTT
TRBJ2-1,NA,TRBV2,NA,CAISFGTKGPYNEQFF,TGTGCCATATCATTCGGGACGAAGGGACCTTACAATGAGCAGTTCTTC
TRBJ2-5,NA,TRBV9,NA,CASSVAGRVAETQYF,TGTGCCAGCAGCGTAGCGGGTCGGGTCGCAGAGACCCAGTACTTC